Below, 24 T cell receptor beta chains from the same sample are listed, as sequenced in a study of T cells in Graves' hyperthyroidism and ophthalmopathy. RNA transcripts provided the source from which TCR beta CDR3 regions were amplified. The HTBI primer set drove a first-round RT-PCR of the TCR CDR3. TCRdb called the multiplex PCR reads again in MiXCR, with one record for every CDR3 protein. This sample has hundreds of thousands of distinct CDR3 sequences, with about 20% found just once. The material sequenced was blood. The receptors were gathered from a woman aged 70-85 years with Graves' ophthalmopathy.

There are a few counts of this clonotype. CDR3 amino acids: CASSPDRRRSQPQHF. The CDR3 bases are TGTGCCAGCAGTCCGGACAGGCGAAGAAGTCAGCCCCAGCATTTT. V usage is TRBV12-3 or TRBV12-4 and J usage is TRBJ1-5; TRBD1 agrees at 7 bases. With 5 bases clipped from V and 6 bases from J, the junction kept 10 bases outside the gene matches. The CDR3 consists of 15 residues.

This clonotype came up a few times. The V gene is TRBV5-1, the J gene TRBJ2-3, with 9 bases lining up with TRBD1. CDR3 length: 12 residues. Germline CDR1 is SGHRS and CDR2 is YFSETQ. V was clipped by 9 bases and J by 3 bases; unmatched bases: 2. The CDR3 DNA reads as TGCGCCACGGGACAGGGAACAGATACGCAGTATTTT. Amino acids: CATGQGTDTQYF.

This clonotype was picked up a small number of times. The chain employs TRBV3-1 and TRBJ2-5; no firm D call. CDR3 length: 12 amino acids. Germline loops: CDR1 LGHDT, CDR2 YNNKEL (reference sequence). V dropped 4 bases and J dropped 13 bases, with 16 bases sitting between them. CDR3 bases: TGTGCCAGCAGCCCCCCAGGCGGTCCATTGTACTTC. It is translated as CASSPPGGPLYF.

A note on this clonotype: With a much larger clone just one base away, this may be a read error. CDR3 coding DNA: TGTGCCGGCAGCTTAGCAAGCCAAGAGACCCAGTACTTC. It yields the protein CAGSLASQETQYF. The chain has TRBV7-9 and TRBJ2-5; D is uncertain. Germline values: CDR1 SEHNR, CDR2 FQNEAQ (reference sequence). The CDR3 consists of 13 residues.

The chain recombines TRBV12-3 or TRBV12-4 with TRBJ1-6, with unresolved D. This CDR3 comprises 12 residues. Trimming took 5 bases from V and 7 from J, leaving 6 bases between them. CDR3 sequence reads: CASSGYNSPLHF. The CDR3 region has the DNA TGTGCCAGCAGTGGGTACAATTCACCCCTCCACTTT.

This clonotype has a count of ten or more. The V and J genes are TRBV3-1 and TRBJ2-7; no firm D call. Between the trimmed V and J ends, which lost 0 bases and 6 bases, there was a span of 9 bases. The CDR3 is 13 amino acids. The germline V gene encodes CDR1 LGHDT and CDR2 YNNKEL (reference sequence). CDR3 coding DNA: TGTGCCAGCAGCCAAGATCAAGGCTCCGAGCAGTACTTC. This encodes CASSQDQGSEQYF.

With regard to this clonotype: One junction end disagrees with the germline gene, perhaps due to a read error. The V gene is TRBV7-2, the J gene TRBJ2-3, with no clear D. This CDR3 is 15 amino acids long. Germline CDR1 reads SGHTA; CDR2 reads FQGNSA. The CDR3 region is CASSQDGYRLDTQYF. CDR3 in DNA: TGCGCCAGCAGCCAAGACGGGTACCGGTTAGATACGCAGTATTTT.

This clonotype has a handful of counts. This chain connects TRBV3-1 to TRBJ1-6; the D gene is possibly TRBD1 (5 bases). CDR3 length equals 14 residues. Germline lookup yields CDR1 LGHDT and CDR2 YNNKEL (reference sequence). V dropped 5 bases and J dropped 14 bases, with 19 bases sitting between them. The CDR3 protein is CASSSYDSPGSLHF. DNA of the CDR3: TGTGCCAGCAGCTCTTACGACAGTCCGGGTTCCCTCCACTTT.

This clonotype was seen ten or more times. This chain connects TRBV20-1 to TRBJ2-7, with D perhaps TRBD1 or TRBD2 (8 bases each). V gave up 6 bases and J gave up 6 bases, with 21 bases separating them. This CDR3 is built from 14 residues. Looked up from germline, CDR1 is DFQATT and CDR2 is SNEGSKA (reference sequence). CDR3 bases: TGCAGTGCCGGGAGGGGGCAGGGGGCCAGCGAGCAGTACTTC. Amino acids: CSAGRGQGASEQYF.

There are many counts of this clonotype. The CDR3 sequence: CASSHWGGRGTEAFF. The CDR3 nucleotides read TGTGCCAGCAGCCACTGGGGGGGGCGAGGCACTGAAGCTTTCTTT. V is TRBV3-1 and J is TRBJ1-1; the D gene is possibly TRBD1 (6 bases). CDR1 is LGHDT, CDR2 YNNKEL, per germline (reference sequence). V shed 3 bases and J shed 4 bases, with 15 bases lying between them. The CDR3 length is 15 residues.

This clonotype was picked up many times. This chain connects TRBV7-2 to TRBJ2-1; D not resolved. The CDR3 extends over 13 amino acids. The V end lost 1 base, the J end lost 9 bases, and 10 bases lay between the germline ends. Germline-derived CDR1 and CDR2 are SGHTA and FQGNSA. Written as DNA, the CDR3 is TGTGCCAGCAGCTTAGGACCCCACAGTGAGCAGTTCTTC. The encoded protein is CASSLGPHSEQFF. The variable domain in full, with the rest retrieved from reference TRBV7-2 and TRBJ2-1, is GAGVSQSPSNKVTEKGKDVELRCDPISGHTALYWYRQSLGQGLEFLIYFQGNSAPDKSGLPSDRFSAERTGGSVSTLTIQRTQQEDSAVYLCASSLGPHSEQFFGPGTRLTVL.

The chain has TRBV7-9 and TRBJ2-5, with D perhaps matching TRBD1 (6 bases). The CDR3 sequence is 14 residues long. CDR1 SEHNR and CDR2 FQNEAQ come from the germline V gene (reference sequence). The ends were cut back, 4 bases at V and 7 bases at J, with 16 bases in the middle. In nucleotides, the CDR3 is TGTGCCAGCAGCTCAAAGGGGTACAGGGTGACCCAGTACTTC. Its translation: CASSSKGYRVTQYF. The entire variable domain, with the rest obtained from reference TRBV7-9 and TRBJ2-5, is as follows: DTGVSQNPRHKITKRGQNVTFRCDPISEHNRLYWYRQTLGQGPEFLTYFQNEAQLEKSRLLSDRFSAERPKGSFSTLEIQRTEQGDSAMYLCASSSKGYRVTQYFGPGTRLLVL.

This chain connects TRBV6-1 to TRBJ1-4, with unresolved D. Germline V CDR1 and CDR2: MNHNS, SASEGT. The CDR3 sequence is 13 residues long. The V end lost 5 bases, the J end lost 8 bases, and 12 bases lay between the germline ends. CDR3 loop: CASSYRAWEKLFF. The DNA of the CDR3 is TGTGCCAGCAGTTACAGAGCTTGGGAAAAACTGTTTTTT.

This clonotype came up many times. This chain joins TRBV6-5 and TRBJ1-4; weak D call: TRBD1 (6 bases). The CDR3 is 15 amino acids. The V and J ends lost 0 bases and 7 bases respectively, with 12 bases between them. Germline V gives CDR1 MNHEY, CDR2 SVGAGI. CDR3 sequence (DNA): TGTGCCAGCAGTTACTCGGGGGCGGGGAGTGAAAAACTGTTTTTT. It is translated as CASSYSGAGSEKLFF.

The genes are TRBV28 and TRBJ1-2; tentatively, D is TRBD1 (6 bases). The V end was cut by 11 bases, the J end by 4 bases, with 20 bases between. Germline CDR1 is MDHEN and CDR2 is SYDVKM. The CDR3 is made up of 14 amino acids. The CDR3 DNA follows: TGTGCCGGCACTGCTGGGCAGGGGTCCTATGGCTACACCTTC. It encodes CAGTAGQGSYGYTF.

The chain has TRBV19 and TRBJ2-3; TRBD1 aligns across 9 bases. Trimming at V came to 4 bases and at J to 6 bases, leaving 8 bases not matched to a gene. Germline CDR1 is LNHDA and CDR2 is SQIVND (reference sequence). This CDR3 comprises 15 residues. The CDR3 DNA is TGTGCCAGTAGTACGGGACAGGGTGGCCCCGATACGCAGTATTTT. This translates into CASSTGQGGPDTQYF. Full variable domain (missing parts from reference TRBV19 and TRBJ2-3): DGGITQSPKYLFRKEGQNVTLSCEQNLNHDAMYWYRQDPGQGLRLIYYSQIVNDFQKGDIAEGYSVSREKKESFPLTVTSAQKNPTAFYLCASSTGQGGPDTQYFGPGTRLTVL.

Ten or more counts support this clonotype. This chain links TRBV5-1 with TRBJ1-1; D is ambiguous. Trimming pared 0 bases from V and 5 bases from J, leaving 11 bases between. This CDR3 region has 14 residues. Germline V gives CDR1 SGHRS, CDR2 YFSETQ. The CDR3, as DNA: TGCGCCAGCAGCTTGGAACCGCTTCGGACTGAAGCTTTCTTT. Amino acid sequence: CASSLEPLRTEAFF.

The V and J genes are TRBV5-1 and TRBJ2-7; D may be TRBD1 (5 bases). Trimming stripped 0 bases from V and 4 bases from J, with 11 bases between. CDR1 is SGHRS and CDR2 is YFSETQ in the germline V gene. The CDR3 totals 14 residues. The DNA of the CDR3 is TGCGCCAGCAGCTTGGTACCGGACACTTACGAGCAGTACTTC. The encoded protein is CASSLVPDTYEQYF.

This clonotype was counted only a few times. The chain recombines TRBV7-2 with TRBJ2-7; 10 nucleotides match TRBD1. Trimming took 5 bases from V and 5 from J; bases not matched to a gene: 6. Germline V lookup: CDR1 SGHTA, CDR2 FQGNSA. The length of the CDR3 is 14 residues. CDR3 amino acids: CASSHGQGGNEQYF. CDR3 nucleotide sequence: TGTGCCAGCAGCCACGGACAGGGGGGAAACGAGCAGTACTTC.

The V and J genes are TRBV3-1 and TRBJ1-1; D is unresolved. Trimming shortened V by 1 base and J by 3 bases, and 6 bases separated the two germline ends. The CDR3 is made up of 13 amino acids. CDR1 is LGHDT, CDR2 YNNKEL, per germline (reference sequence). The CDR3 sequence is CASSQGKYTEAFF. The CDR3 nucleotides are TGTGCCAGCAGCCAAGGGAAGTACACTGAAGCTTTCTTT.

This clonotype was recorded a few times. Germline is not matched at one junction end, which may reflect a read error. The gene calls are TRBV11-3 and TRBJ2-7, with unresolved D. CDR3 length equals 13 residues. The V gene's germline CDR1 is SGHNT and CDR2 YENEEA. The CDR3 loop is CASSLAGGYVQYF. Here the CDR3 DNA reads TGTGCCAGCAGCTTAGCAGGCGGCTACGTGCAGTACTTC.

This clonotype has more than one count but fewer than ten. V usage is TRBV19 and J usage is TRBJ2-7, with D unresolved. This CDR3 is built from 13 residues. V lost 3 bases, J lost 1 base, and 7 bases lay in between. Germline CDR1 and CDR2: LNHDA and SQIVND (reference sequence). CDR3 residues: CASSITASYEQYF. Written as DNA, the CDR3 is TGTGCCAGTAGTATTACAGCATCCTACGAGCAGTACTTC.

This clonotype has only one observation. A read error may be the cause here, since a much bigger clone is one base away. This sequence joins TRBV2 and TRBJ2-7; 9 nucleotides match TRBD2. The germline CDR1 and CDR2 sequences are SNHLY and FYNNEI. The CDR3 length is 16 residues. Germline trimming cut 7 bases from V and 4 bases from J; bases unmatched to any gene: 14. The CDR3 here is CASKSLAGVAYYEQYF. The CDR3 region has the DNA TGTGCCAGCAAGTCGTTAGCGGGGGTGGCATATTACGAGCAGTACTTC.

Only a few counts were recorded for this clonotype. This chain uses TRBV27 with TRBJ1-1; no definite D call. The CDR3 totals 13 residues. Germline V gene data show CDR1 as MNHEY and CDR2 as SMNVEV (reference sequence). V was trimmed by 6 bases and J by 0 bases, leaving 8 bases between them. CDR3 sequence (DNA): TGTGCCAGCAGACCGACGGTGAACACTGAAGCTTTCTTT. This gives the protein CASRPTVNTEAFF.